This TCR beta chain was obtained from a study of blood T cell repertoires in COVID-19. Measured with immunoSEQ multiplex PCR; TCRdb has only the in-frame clones, and not every one. The data hold under 200,000 clones, with approximately 80% observed a single time. The CDR3 contains 15 residues. The germline CDR1 and CDR2 sequences are ENHRY and SYGVKD. V dropped 1 base and J dropped 1 base, with 10 bases sitting between them. This receptor was identified in a woman aged 55-69 years with acute or convalescent COVID-19. What was sequenced was peripheral blood. The chain joins TRBV10-3 to TRBJ1-1; D may be TRBD1 (5 bases). CDR3 nucleotide sequence: TGTGCCATCAGTGAGTTCCCAGGGTGGAACACTGAAGCTTTCTTT. It codes for CAISEFPGWNTEAFF.